This is a list of T cell receptor beta chains from one sample in a study of T cell changes during pregnancy in multiple sclerosis. The table came from immunoSEQ multiplex PCR; TCRdb's copy has only in-frame clones and leaves some out. This repertoire shows tens of thousands of clones, around 90% found once; its top ten account for about 0.37%. The material sequenced was CD4+ T cells from peripheral blood mononuclear cells, taken after pregnancy. These receptors came from a female donor in good health, enrolled as a control in a pregnancy study. CDR3s include the opening cysteine and the closing phenylalanine or tryptophan. The D gene is left open where the match is weak.

V	D	J	DNA	CDR3
TRBV20-1	NA	TRBJ1-1	TGCAGTGTCCAGATCGTGCAAGCTTTCTTT	CSVQIVQAFF
TRBV5-6	TRBD1	TRBJ2-1	TGTGCCAGCAGCGCCGGGACAGGGGGCCGGGGTGAGCAGTTCTTC	CASSAGTGGRGEQFF
TRBV12-5	TRBD1	TRBJ2-3	TGTGCTAGTGGTCCCGGGACAGGGGGCTTCACAGATACGCAGTATTTT	CASGPGTGGFTDTQYF
TRBV4-1	NA	TRBJ2-2	TGCGCCAGCAGCAAACGCCAAGACACCCCGAACACCGGGGAGCTGTTTTTT	CASSKRQDTPNTGELFF
TRBV29-1	NA	TRBJ1-1	TGCAGCGTGAGAGTTTATGAAGCTTTCTTT	CSVRVYEAFF
TRBV27	NA	TRBJ1-5	TGTGCCAGCAGTTTATCGGGAGGCAATCAGCCCCAGCATTTT	CASSLSGGNQPQHF
TRBV7-9	TRBD2	TRBJ2-1	TGTGCCAGCAGAGATCGAACGGGACTAGTGACTCATGAGCAGTTCTTC	CASRDRTGLVTHEQFF
TRBV9	NA	TRBJ2-5	TGTGCCAGCAGCGTAGACCCCCCGGGGGGCGGGCTTCAAGAGACCCAGTACTTC	CASSVDPPGGGLQETQYF
TRBV30	NA	TRBJ2-5	TGTGCCTGGAGTGCCGGGAGTTGGGAGACCCAGTACTTC	CAWSAGSWETQYF
TRBV30	TRBD2	TRBJ2-3	TGTGCCTGGAAGACGGGGGGGGAGGATACGCAGTATTTT	CAWKTGGEDTQYF
TRBV30	TRBD1	TRBJ1-3	TGTGCCTGGAGTGAAGGGGGCTATGGAAACACCATATATTTT	CAWSEGGYGNTIYF
TRBV4-1	TRBD2	TRBJ2-1	TGCGCCAGCAGCCTCATCGCAGCGGGAGTCGCCTACAATGAGCAGTTCTTC	CASSLIAAGVAYNEQFF